The source of this TCR beta chain is a study of blood T cell repertoires in COVID-19. As for the study in general: In each case, the material was cDNA or gDNA derived from T cells, B-cell-depleted T cells, or PBMCs.

The repertoire was sequenced with immunoSEQ multiplex PCR; TCRdb's copy has only in-frame clones and lacks some. The sample includes 150,000 to 200,000 clones, approximately 85% of them seen just once. The CDR3 contains 13 residues. Trimming cost V 3 bases and J 4 bases, with 7 bases left between them. The V gene's germline CDR1 is KGHDR and CDR2 SFDVKD. Sequenced input: peripheral blood. The chain has TRBV24-1 and TRBJ2-3; a weak D match, TRBD1 (6 bases). The TCR comes from a human donor with active or convalescent COVID-19. The donor label of this sample is uncertain. CDR3 amino acids: CATSDDRSDTQYF. DNA of the CDR3: TGTGCCACCAGTGATGACAGGTCAGATACGCAGTATTTT.